These 18 T cell receptor beta chains share one sample of origin, sequenced in a study of blood T cell repertoires in COVID-19. TCRdb keeps only in-frame clones here, not all; method: immunoSEQ multiplex PCR. The repertoire includes about 300,000 clones, approximately 86% of them detected once, and over 2% sits in the top ten. The sequencing input was PBMCs or T cells enriched from blood (not recorded which). The receptors derive from a woman aged 18-29 years who had recovered from COVID-19.

The sample holds a few counts of this clone. The CDR3 bases are TGTGCCAGCAGTTTAAGCCCCTCCTACGAGCAGTACTTC. Its translation: CASSLSPSYEQYF. The V call is TRBV12-3 or TRBV12-4, the J call TRBJ2-7; D uncertain. The length of the CDR3 is 13 residues. With 2 bases removed from V and 0 bases from J, the gap between germline ends came to 5 bases.

The table lists this clone with a count of one. The chain is built from TRBV3-1 (or the pseudogene TRBV3-2) and TRBJ2-5; D gene uncertain. There are 14 residues in the CDR3. Germline values: CDR1 LGHDT, CDR2 YNNKEL (reference sequence). V was trimmed by 1 base and J by 7 bases, leaving 13 bases between them. In DNA, the CDR3 is TGTGCCAGCAGCCAAGTGGAACAGTATGGGACCCAGTACTTC. Translating gives CASSQVEQYGTQYF.

This chain links TRBV11-3 with TRBJ1-4; TRBD1 matches 7 bases. Germline CDR1 is SGHNT and CDR2 is YENEEA. With V trimmed by 3 bases and J by 8 bases, 9 bases remained unmatched. CDR3 length: 15 amino acids. The CDR3 region has the DNA TGTGCCAGCAGCTTCCGGACAGGAGGGGCGGAAAAACTGTTTTTT. The encoded protein is CASSFRTGGAEKLFF.

For the CDR3, the DNA is TGTGCCAGCAGCTTTCCAGGCACAGATACGCAGTATTTT. The encoded protein is CASSFPGTDTQYF. V usage is TRBV7-8 and J usage is TRBJ2-3; D remains unclear. The CDR3 runs 13 residues. The V and J ends lost 3 bases and 1 base respectively, with 5 bases between them. The germline gives CDR1 SGHVS, CDR2 FQNEAQ.

The chain has TRBV5-4 and TRBJ1-2; 7 bases are a match to TRBD1. CDR3 size: 16 residues. Germline V gene data show CDR1 as SGHNT and CDR2 as YYREEE (reference sequence). V dropped 0 bases and J dropped 2; count of bases not matched to a gene: 7. DNA for the CDR3: TGTGCCAGCAGCTTGGCCGGAGGGGGCGCCAACTATGGCTACACCTTC. Translated: CASSLAGGGANYGYTF.

This rearrangement joins TRBV30 to TRBJ2-1, with TRBD2 matching over 10 bases. This CDR3 spans 16 amino acids. V shed 2 bases, J shed 6 bases, and the junction held 10 bases outside the gene matches. Germline lookup yields CDR1 GTSNPN and CDR2 SVGIG (reference sequence). CDR3 in amino acids: CAWSSLAGALGNEQFF. CDR3 DNA sequence: TGTGCCTGGAGTTCTCTAGCGGGGGCCTTAGGCAATGAGCAGTTCTTC.

This clone occurred once. V usage is TRBV24-1 and J usage is TRBJ1-5; D remains ambiguous. This CDR3 has 13 amino acids. CDR1 and CDR2 from the germline V gene are KGHDR and SFDVKD. Trimming removed 5 bases from V and 6 bases from J, with 10 bases in between. Written as DNA, the CDR3 is TGTGCCACCAGTGCAACCACGGTTCAGCCCCAGCATTTT. Translated, it gives CATSATTVQPQHF.

This clone has just a few counts. The rearrangement joins TRBV30 to TRBJ2-7, with TRBD2 matching over 7 bases. Germline loops: CDR1 GTSNPN, CDR2 SVGIG (reference sequence). The CDR3 is 13 amino acids. V dropped 2 bases and J dropped 5; count of bases not matched to a gene: 6. The CDR3 spells CAWSSSGGHEQYF. The CDR3 DNA is TGTGCCTGGAGTTCTAGCGGAGGGCACGAGCAGTACTTC.

This chain connects TRBV7-2 to TRBJ1-3; no clear D gene. From germline, CDR1 is SGHTA and CDR2 FQGNSA. V was shortened by 2 bases and J by 0 bases, with 5 bases between the two germline ends. The CDR3 sequence is 14 residues long. In DNA, the CDR3 is TGTGCCAGCAGCTTAATGCGCTCTGGAAACACCATATATTTT. Its protein is CASSLMRSGNTIYF. The full variable domain, with the rest looked up from reference TRBV7-2 and TRBJ1-3, is GAGVSQSPSNKVTEKGKDVELRCDPISGHTALYWYRQSLGQGLEFLIYFQGNSAPDKSGLPSDRFSAERTGGSVSTLTIQRTQQEDSAVYLCASSLMRSGNTIYFGEGSWLTVV.

The V call is TRBV7-9, the J call TRBJ1-3; a possible D gene is TRBD1 (5 bases). CDR1 and CDR2 from the germline V gene are SEHNR and FQNEAQ (reference sequence). Trimming removed 0 bases at V and 0 bases at J, with 12 bases between. The CDR3 is made up of 17 amino acids. The chain's CDR3 is CASSLARTLRSGNTIYF. The DNA for the CDR3 is TGTGCCAGCAGCTTAGCGCGGACATTGCGCTCTGGAAACACCATATATTTT.

The J gene is TRBJ2-5, the V gene TRBV7-8, with D uncertain. Germline CDR1 and CDR2: SGHVS and FQNEAQ. The CDR3 length is 13 residues. V lost 1 base and J 2 bases, leaving 5 bases between the germline ends. In nucleotides, the CDR3 is TGTGCCAGCAGCTTAGGCGTGCAAGAGACCCAGTACTTC. This translates into CASSLGVQETQYF.

This sequence joins TRBV11-2 and TRBJ1-6; the match to TRBD1 covers 7 bases. Unmatched junction bases numbered 7, after V lost 4 bases and J lost 7 bases. The length of the CDR3 is 15 residues. The germline V gene encodes CDR1 SGHAT and CDR2 FQNNGV. CDR3 DNA sequence: TGTGCCAGCAGCTGGGCAGGGGGAGGCAATTCACCCCTCCACTTT. Translated: CASSWAGGGNSPLHF.

Written as DNA, the CDR3 is TGTGCCAGCAGCTTGGTGCTAGCGGGAGGGCTTAATGAGCAGTTCTTC. It translates to CASSLVLAGGLNEQFF. The chain employs TRBV5-5 and TRBJ2-1; TRBD2 matches 12 bases. From germline, CDR1 is SGHKS and CDR2 YYEKEE (reference sequence). The CDR3 is 16 amino acids. The trim removed 0 bases at V and 7 bases at J, leaving 5 bases unmatched.

The chain has TRBV27 and TRBJ1-4; a possible D gene is TRBD1 (5 bases). Germline V gene lookup returns CDR1 MNHEY and CDR2 SMNVEV (reference sequence). The CDR3 consists of 15 residues. V was pared by 2 bases and J by 4 bases, with 11 bases between. This chain's CDR3 is CASSLIGGFNEKLFF. The CDR3, as DNA: TGTGCCAGCAGTTTAATCGGGGGATTTAATGAAAAACTGTTTTTT.

This chain uses TRBV19 with TRBJ1-1; the match to TRBD1 covers 9 bases. The germline V gene has CDR1 LNHDA and CDR2 SQIVND (reference sequence). V dropped 6 bases and J dropped 8; count of bases not matched to a gene: 13. The length of the CDR3 is 15 residues. Written as DNA, the CDR3 is TGTGCCAGTAGGTTTAACCGCGGGACAGGGTACGAAGCTTTCTTT. This sequence encodes CASRFNRGTGYEAFF. Looking up the rest from reference TRBV19 and TRBJ1-1 gives the full variable domain: DGGITQSPKYLFRKEGQNVTLSCEQNLNHDAMYWYRQDPGQGLRLIYYSQIVNDFQKGDIAEGYSVSREKKESFPLTVTSAQKNPTAFYLCASRFNRGTGYEAFFGQGTRLTVV.

The genes are TRBV5-1 and TRBJ2-7, with D tentatively TRBD1 (5 bases). The length of the CDR3 is 12 residues. Germline CDR1 and CDR2: SGHRS and YFSETQ. V was clipped by 4 bases and J by 6 bases, with 11 bases between them. In nucleotides, the CDR3 is TGCGCCAGCAGCCGGACACGCGGCGAGCAGTACTTC. This sequence encodes CASSRTRGEQYF.

The chain links TRBV5-6 to TRBJ2-2, with 7 bases matching TRBD1. V lost 2 bases and J lost 5; bases outside the gene matches: 6. CDR3 size: 15 residues. The germline V gene encodes CDR1 SGHDT and CDR2 YYEEEE. The CDR3 DNA sequence: TGTGCCAGCAGCTTTTTGGTCAGGGGGACCGGGGAGCTGTTTTTT. The encoded protein is CASSFLVRGTGELFF.

The chain has TRBV6-5 and TRBJ1-1; maybe TRBD1 (6 bases). This CDR3 is built from 13 residues. Trimming removed 6 bases at V and 11 bases at J, with 19 bases between. Germline V gene data show CDR1 as MNHEY and CDR2 as SVGAGI. The CDR3 DNA reads as TGTGCCAGCAGCCGGACAGAGGTCCTGGAGGCTTTCTTT. Its protein is CASSRTEVLEAFF.